The clone carrying this T cell receptor beta chain has more than one count but fewer than ten. The sample belongs to a study of technical replicates of blood from several donors. Repertoires were generated with immunoSEQ multiplex PCR, while TCRdb's copy carries only in-frame clones and drops some. The table records 60,000 to 80,000 clones, around 94% of them present only once. V shed 4 bases, J shed 2 bases, and the junction held 5 bases outside the gene matches. The CDR3 totals 15 residues. CDR1 is SGHAT and CDR2 is FQNNGV in the germline V gene. The sequenced sample was T cells isolated from PBMCs. The source of this sequence is a human donor in good health. This chain connects TRBV11-2 to TRBJ1-5, with 7 bases that match TRBD1. The CDR3 coding sequence is TGTGCCAGCAGCTCCTCCGACAGGGGCAATCAGCCCCAGCATTTT. Protein product: CASSSSDRGNQPQHF.